These 21 T cell receptor beta chains share one sample of origin, sequenced in a study of glioma-infiltrating T cells. The iRepertoire nested amplicon-rescue multiplex PCR amplified TCR alpha and beta CDR3s from RNA. TCRdb called the multiplex PCR reads again in MiXCR, with one record for every CDR3 protein. Of a few hundred thousand distinct CDR3 sequences in the sample, more than 35% were seen once. Sample: glioma tissue, nonneoplastic brain tissue, or PBMCs (not recorded which). The source of these receptors is a human donor with low-grade glioma or glioblastoma, undergoing nonglioma brain surgery, or in good health (not recorded which).

Concerning this clonotype itself: A much larger clone differs by one base, so this may be a read error. CDR3 in DNA: TGTGCCAGCAGTTACTCTGAGGCACAGCCCCGGCATTTT. Translating gives CASSYSEAQPRHF. This chain links TRBV6-2 or TRBV6-3 with TRBJ1-5, with no clear D. The germline gives CDR1 MNHEY, CDR2 SVGEGT. This CDR3 has 13 amino acids.

The chain has TRBV7-8 and TRBJ2-1; 8 positions match TRBD1. Germline CDR1 SGHVS, CDR2 FQNEAQ. The length of the CDR3 is 15 residues. The junction had 11 bases not matched to a gene; V was cut back by 5 bases and J by 8 bases. CDR3 nucleotide sequence: TGTGCCAGCAGCCCTTGGACAGGGTTGAGCGATGAGCAGTTCTTC. Protein: CASSPWTGLSDEQFF.

V gene TRBV29-1 combines with J gene TRBJ2-7; tentatively, D is TRBD1 or TRBD2 (5 bases each). The CDR3 extends over 13 amino acids. Germline V gene sequence: CDR1 SQVTM, CDR2 ANQGSEA. Trimming took off 3 bases at V and 6 bases at J, with 15 bases between the two ends. CDR3 DNA: TGCAGCGTTGAGGCAGGGACGTCGGGCGAGCAGTACTTC. Amino acids: CSVEAGTSGEQYF.

On this clonotype itself: No conserved phenylalanine or tryptophan ends this CDR3, so it is likely a read error. The V call is TRBV3-1, the J call TRBJ2-2; D uncertain. Germline V gene data show CDR1 as LGHDT and CDR2 as YNNKEL (reference sequence). The CDR3 totals 15 residues. V lost 3 bases and J 3 bases, leaving 11 bases between the germline ends. CDR3 bases: TGTGCCAGCAGCCATGAAATCCACGACACCGGGGAGCTGTTTTCT. Amino acids: CASSHEIHDTGELFS.

This clonotype was detected many times. This CDR3 reads CAVGFSGRADTQYF. DNA of the CDR3: TGTGCCGTAGGATTTAGCGGGAGGGCAGATACGCAGTATTTT. This rearrangement joins TRBV6-1 to TRBJ2-3; 11 bases fit TRBD2. Germline V gene data show CDR1 as MNHNS and CDR2 as SASEGT. The V and J ends lost 11 bases and 4 bases, in that order; junction bases with no gene match: 8. The CDR3 has 14 residues.

Points on this clonotype: Just one base apart from a much larger clone, this may be a read error. The V and J genes are TRBV15 and TRBJ1-5; D is uncertain. Germline CDR1 LNHNV, CDR2 YYDKDF (reference sequence). Trimming pared 6 bases from V and 7 bases from J, leaving 10 bases between. The CDR3 covers 12 residues. This CDR3 reads CATRRLDQPQHF. The CDR3, as DNA: TGTGCCACCAGAAGGTTAGACCAGCCCCAGCATTTT.

This clonotype was recorded a few times. J is TRBJ1-5 and V is TRBV4-1; D remains unclear. Germline values: CDR1 MGHRA, CDR2 YSYEKL. The CDR3 has 18 amino acids. V was clipped by 1 base and J by 0 bases, with 16 bases between them. This CDR3 reads CASSQAPLTYHSNQPQHF. CDR3 coding DNA: TGCGCCAGCAGCCAAGCCCCGCTAACCTATCATAGCAATCAGCCCCAGCATTTT.

A word on this clonotype: Being one base from a much bigger clone, this may be a read error. The gene calls are TRBV28 and TRBJ2-3; D gene uncertain. The J call is doubtful: the DNA matches TRBJ1-5 better. The CDR3 has 15 amino acids. Germline CDR1 MDHEN, CDR2 SYDVKM. Written as DNA, the CDR3 is TGTGCCACCTTACTAAGCGGGAGCCCCACAGATACGCAGCATTTT. The encoded protein is CATLLSGSPTDTQHF.

This clonotype has a handful of counts. The chain couples TRBV10-3 to TRBJ1-6; the D gene is possibly TRBD1 (6 bases). V was cut by 2 bases and J by 9 bases, with 17 bases left in between. The CDR3 has 16 amino acids. Germline CDR1 reads ENHRY; CDR2 reads SYGVKD. In DNA, the CDR3 is TGTGCCATCAGTGAGCCTAAGGGGGGACAACCTTCACCCCTCCACTTT. It specifies CAISEPKGGQPSPLHF.

Only a few counts were recorded for this clonotype. The chain uses TRBV7-2 and TRBJ2-7; TRBD1 aligns across 7 bases. The CDR3 spans 16 residues. Germline CDR1 is SGHTA and CDR2 is FQGNSA. V trimming: 3 bases; J trimming: 3 bases; junction bases outside the gene matches: 11. Here the CDR3 reads CASSFQTGPYFYEQYF. CDR3 bases: TGTGCCAGCAGCTTCCAGACAGGGCCCTACTTCTACGAGCAGTACTTC.

On this clonotype: One base away lies a much larger clone, so this may be a sequencing read error. The chain uses TRBV27 and TRBJ2-7; D is uncertain. The CDR3 is 14 residues long. CDR1 and CDR2 from the germline V gene are MNHEY and SMNVEV (reference sequence). Deletions cut 4 bases from V and 7 bases from J, with 17 bases between. The chain's CDR3 is CASSSMSSYNEQYF. The CDR3 DNA sequence: TGTGCCAGCAGTTCCATGAGCTCCTACAATGAGCAGTACTTC.

The chain is built from TRBV6-5 and TRBJ2-1; the D gene is possibly TRBD2 (6 bases). The V end lost 7 bases, the J end lost 8 bases, and 18 bases lay between the germline ends. The CDR3 runs to 14 residues. Germline lookup yields CDR1 MNHEY and CDR2 SVGAGI. The CDR3: CASIGASAPYEQFF. The DNA of the CDR3 is TGTGCCAGCATCGGGGCTAGCGCGCCTTATGAGCAGTTCTTC.

This clonotype was counted many times. The rearrangement links TRBV28 to TRBJ2-7; TRBD2 is a possible D gene (6 bases). The germline V gene has CDR1 MDHEN and CDR2 SYDVKM. The CDR3 length is 12 residues. Trimming cost V 8 bases and J 5 bases, with 13 bases left between them. This CDR3 is CASGTGAHEQYF. The CDR3 nucleotides read TGTGCCAGCGGGACGGGAGCCCACGAGCAGTACTTC.

In this sample, this clonotype turned up many times. V gene TRBV25-1 combines with J gene TRBJ1-3, with 7 bases that match TRBD1. The CDR3 totals 15 residues. V was clipped by 3 bases and J by 4 bases; unmatched bases: 6. Germline V gene sequence: CDR1 MGHDK, CDR2 SYGVNS. This CDR3 is CASSDPGTAGNTIYF. The CDR3 coding sequence is TGTGCCAGCAGTGACCCCGGGACAGCAGGAAACACCATATATTTT.

This clonotype appeared a few times. This chain connects TRBV7-2 to TRBJ1-2; D call uncertain. The CDR3 extends over 13 amino acids. The V end was cut by 1 base, the J end by 8 bases, with 11 bases between. Looked up from germline, CDR1 is SGHTA and CDR2 is FQGNSA. In nucleotides, the CDR3 is TGTGCCAGCAGCTTAGGAGTGGGTCTAGGCTACACCTTC. It yields the protein CASSLGVGLGYTF.

As for this clonotype: One junction end does not reproduce the germline sequence, and a read error may be involved. The rearrangement uses TRBV4-3 and TRBJ2-3, with 9 bases that match TRBD1. Germline V CDR1 and CDR2: LGHNA, YSLEER. CDR3 length: 16 residues. CDR3 DNA: TGCGCCAGTAGCCAATGGAAAGGACAGGGGCAGGATACGCAGTATTTT. Translation gives CASSQWKGQGQDTQYF.

The chain couples TRBV27 to TRBJ1-5, with D perhaps matching TRBD1 (6 bases). V lost 3 bases and J 1 base, leaving 16 bases between the germline ends. The CDR3 loop spans 17 amino acids. Germline CDR1 reads MNHEY; CDR2 reads SMNVEV (reference sequence). The chain's CDR3 is CASSFAVGGVSNQPQHF. In DNA, the CDR3 is TGTGCCAGCAGTTTCGCCGTAGGGGGTGTAAGCAATCAGCCCCAGCATTTT.

The chain combines TRBV28 with TRBJ1-5; tentatively, D is TRBD1 (6 bases). Trimming removed 6 bases at V and 6 bases at J, with 21 bases between. Looked up from germline, CDR1 is MDHEN and CDR2 is SYDVKM. The length of the CDR3 is 16 residues. The CDR3 DNA follows: TGTGCCAGCAGCGCCCGGGGGGGGGACATTTTTCAGCCCCAGCATTTT. Translated: CASSARGGDIFQPQHF.

V is TRBV19 and J is TRBJ2-3, with D tentatively TRBD1 or TRBD2 (5 bases each). V lost 5 bases to trimming and J lost 4 bases, with 16 bases between them. The CDR3 extends over 15 amino acids. Germline values: CDR1 LNHDA, CDR2 SQIVND (reference sequence). CDR3 sequence: CASSPGSVGADTQYF. DNA of the CDR3: TGTGCCAGTAGTCCCGGCAGTGTGGGGGCAGATACGCAGTATTTT.

Comment on this clonotype: The junction differs from germline at one of its ends, possibly a read error. This chain joins TRBV7-9 and TRBJ1-2; D unresolved. Germline CDR1 reads SEHNR; CDR2 reads FQNEAQ (reference sequence). The length of the CDR3 is 14 residues. The CDR3, as DNA: TGTGCCAGCAGCTTAGCTTTGGTCGACTATCGCTACACCTTC. Encoded protein: CASSLALVDYRYTF.

This clonotype appeared a few times. The rearrangement uses TRBV6-1 and TRBJ2-1, with 8 bases matching TRBD2. V dropped 6 bases and J dropped 4; count of bases not matched to a gene: 8. The germline gives CDR1 MNHNS, CDR2 SASEGT. This CDR3 comprises 15 residues. The CDR3 DNA reads TGTGCCAGCAGCTCCGTAGCGGGAATGTACAATGAGCAGTTCTTC. Translating it yields CASSSVAGMYNEQFF.